This TCR beta chain was identified during a study of T cell responses to AZD1222 COVID-19 vaccine. Study findings and constraints: With two AZD1222 doses given, Spike-specific TCR breadth and depth both rose.

Worth noting for this clone: Its antigen remains unidentified.

TCRdb's copy holds only in-frame clones and misses some; the assay was immunoSEQ multiplex PCR. The sample yields around 170,000 clones, approximately 91% seen once. The source is an adult in good health. The starting material was peripheral blood, obtained on day 0 of AZD1222 vaccination.

The CDR3 DNA is TGTGCCAGCAGTCCCGCCGGGACAGCAACGTCCTACGAGCAGTACTTC. Translating gives CASSPAGTATSYEQYF. V and J are TRBV28 and TRBJ2-7; 7 bases fit TRBD1. The CDR3 contains 16 residues. Germline assignment: CDR1 MDHEN and CDR2 SYDVKM. Trimming took 5 bases from V and 1 from J; bases not matched to a gene: 11.